This TCR beta chain was identified during a study of T cell changes during pregnancy in multiple sclerosis. CDR1 and CDR2 from the germline V gene are SGHDT and YYEEEE. V dropped 2 bases and J dropped 5 bases, with 13 bases sitting between them. The CDR3 has 14 residues. Clones were sequenced by immunoSEQ multiplex PCR, and TCRdb holds only the in-frame ones, with some missing. Counted here are 35,000 to 50,000 clones, roughly 92% occurring once; the ten biggest clones make up about 0.73%. The clonotype originates from a female donor with multiple sclerosis, enrolled in a pregnancy study. The J gene is TRBJ2-5, the V gene TRBV5-6; maybe TRBD2 (7 bases). This sample comprised CD4+ T cells from peripheral blood mononuclear cells, obtained in the first trimester of pregnancy. The CDR3 DNA is TGTGCCAGCAGCTTACGCGGGGGCTACGAGACCCAGTACTTC. Its protein product is CASSLRGGYETQYF. Combining the CDR3 with reference TRBV5-6 and TRBJ2-5 gives the whole variable domain DAGVTQSPTHLIKTRGQQVTLRCSPKSGHDTVSWYQQALGQGPQFIFQYYEEEERQRGNFPDRFSGHQFPNYSSELNVNALLLGDSALYLCASSLRGGYETQYFGPGTRLLVL.